The sequence of this T cell receptor beta chain was determined in a study of cytomegalovirus exposure and HLA in healthy donors. Germline assignment: CDR1 SGHRS and CDR2 YFSETQ. This CDR3 region has 15 residues. The V end was cut by 0 bases, the J end by 5 bases, with 14 bases between. PCR was performed using 60 Vbeta and 13 Jbeta primers. Measured with immunoSEQ multiplex PCR; TCRdb has only the in-frame clones, and not every one. The sample includes 110,000 to 150,000 clones. Sequencing was performed on PBMCs. The rearrangement joins TRBV5-1 to TRBJ2-5; TRBD1 is a possible D gene (5 bases). The receptor was derived from a woman aged 18-35 years in good health and CMV-seronegative. The CDR3 DNA follows: TGCGCCAGCAGCTTGGCCAGGGATTCACGGGAGACCCAGTACTTC. Translation gives CASSLARDSRETQYF.